A single sample gave rise to the 4 T cell receptor beta chains below, sequenced in a study of T-cell reconstitution after alpha-beta-depleted transplantation in children. A library of TCRbeta sequences, prepared with unique molecular identifiers, was generated. TCRdb re-called the PCR reads through MiXCR, storing one row per CDR3 protein. This sample carries 250,000 to 400,000 distinct CDR3 sequences, more than 20% of them seen once, and the ten largest clones take 9.5% to 12%. The sequencing here drew on PBMCs, mostly from graft donor cells, taken 180 days after TCRalphabeta/CD19-depleted stem cell transplant. Every receptor here comes from a male patient between 5 and 17 years old who had a stem cell transplant for acute lymphoblastic leukemia, so the T cells may come from the graft donor.

The V gene is TRBV20-1, the J gene TRBJ2-1; 7 bases map to TRBD1. CDR1 and CDR2 (germline): DFQATT, SNEGSKA (reference sequence). J gave up 3 bases and V 3 bases, and 5 bases lay outside the gene matches. The CDR3 has 14 amino acids. The DNA for the CDR3 is TGCAGTGCTAGTGTGGACAGGCTCTACAATGAGCAGTTCTTC. Amino acids: CSASVDRLYNEQFF.

J is TRBJ1-4 and V is TRBV5-1, with D hard to call. V was pared by 0 bases and J by 6 bases, with 15 bases between. Germline lookup yields CDR1 SGHRS and CDR2 YFSETQ. The CDR3 covers 16 residues. The CDR3 coding sequence is TGCGCCAGCAGCTTGGGGGTAGGGCGCGGAGATGAAAAACTGTTTTTT. Translation: CASSLGVGRGDEKLFF. The complete variable domain, with remaining parts taken from reference TRBV5-1 and TRBJ1-4, reads KAGVTQTPRYLIKTRGQQVTLSCSPISGHRSVSWYQQTPGQGLQFLFEYFSETQRNKGNFPGRFSGRQFSNSRSEMNVSTLELGDSALYLCASSLGVGRGDEKLFFGSGTQLSVL.

The CDR3 loop reads CASSFERGAQYF. CDR3 in DNA: TGTGCCAGCAGCTTTGAGCGGGGGGCCCAGTACTTC. This sequence joins TRBV7-9 and TRBJ2-5; 9 bases agree with TRBD2. V trimming: 3 bases; J trimming: 9 bases; junction bases outside the gene matches: 2. Germline V CDR1 and CDR2: SEHNR, FQNEAQ (reference sequence). The CDR3 sequence is 12 residues long. Full variable domain (remainder filled in from reference TRBV7-9 and TRBJ2-5): DTGVSQNPRHKITKRGQNVTFRCDPISEHNRLYWYRQTLGQGPEFLTYFQNEAQLEKSRLLSDRFSAERPKGSFSTLEIQRTEQGDSAMYLCASSFERGAQYFGPGTRLLVL.

The chain is built from TRBV7-9 and TRBJ2-1; the match to TRBD2 covers 7 bases. The CDR3 is 13 amino acids. The germline CDR1 and CDR2 sequences are SEHNR and FQNEAQ (reference sequence). V was clipped by 3 bases and J by 8 bases; unmatched bases: 4. The CDR3 spells CASSLTSSDEQFF. The CDR3 coding sequence is TGTGCCAGCAGCTTGACTAGCTCCGATGAGCAGTTCTTC.